What follows is one T cell receptor beta chain and its context. Germline loops: CDR1 MDHEN, CDR2 SYDVKM. Trimming removed 1 base at V and 2 bases at J, with 8 bases between. The CDR3 has 14 residues. The data stem from a study of shared clonotypes between healthy human individuals. Approximately 30,000 T cell genomes (around 0.2 ug DNA) went into each sorted-subset replicate. The protocol was immunoSEQ multiplex PCR, while the TCRdb copy is restricted to in-frame clones and leaves out a portion. The table has 2 million to 3 million clones, approximately 90% seen once; the top ten hold around 0.14%. The chain employs TRBV28 and TRBJ1-1; D perhaps matches TRBD1 (5 bases). This TCR was recovered from a young man in good health. The sample consisted of naive CD4+ T cells sorted from blood. Subset meaning: CD45RA+ positively selected. The CDR3 nucleotides are TGTGCCAGCAGTTTATTTCAGGGAAACACTGAAGCTTTCTTT. Protein: CASSLFQGNTEAFF.